Listed below are T cell receptor beta chains from one sample, sequenced in a study of T cells expressing NK-cell markers. TCRdb reprocessed the 5' RACE reads, keeping one entry per CDR3 protein, no DNA. This listing includes a few hundred thousand distinct CDR3 sequences. Sample: blood T cells: a sorted CD56 or NKG2C T cell subset, CD4+ or CD8+ T cells, or bulk PBMC T cells (not recorded which). All receptors come from a man aged 18-30 years in good health. Both conserved end residues are part of each CDR3. Each record gives: CDR3 protein, V gene, J gene.

CDR3aa: CSGGVGETQYF
v_gene: TRBV29-1
j_gene: TRBJ2-5

CDR3aa: CASSLDGTSLDEQYF
v_gene: TRBV12-3/TRBV12-4
j_gene: TRBJ2-7

CDR3aa: CASSPGQPTNYGYTF
v_gene: TRBV12-3/TRBV12-4
j_gene: TRBJ1-2

CDR3aa: CASSTGVRQFF
v_gene: TRBV7-2
j_gene: TRBJ2-1

CDR3aa: CASSPEWGTSNQPQHF
v_gene: TRBV19
j_gene: TRBJ1-5

CDR3aa: CASSESYRGGYGYTF
v_gene: TRBV6-1
j_gene: TRBJ1-2

CDR3aa: CASSLGLYQETQYF
v_gene: TRBV5-5
j_gene: TRBJ2-5

CDR3aa: CASGLALGNEQFF
v_gene: TRBV23-1
j_gene: TRBJ2-1

CDR3aa: CASSPSTSGWHTQYF
v_gene: TRBV7-6
j_gene: TRBJ2-3

CDR3aa: CASHKRRGEQYF
v_gene: TRBV28
j_gene: TRBJ2-7

CDR3aa: CASSHRGANQPQHF
v_gene: TRBV4-2
j_gene: TRBJ1-5

CDR3aa: CASTRLAGAFDTQYF
v_gene: TRBV12-3/TRBV12-4
j_gene: TRBJ2-3

CDR3aa: CATSDLGQGGLNEQFF
v_gene: TRBV24-1
j_gene: TRBJ2-1

CDR3aa: CASGLWAGTSLGYTF
v_gene: TRBV12-5
j_gene: TRBJ1-2

CDR3aa: CASTPEREGRYNEQFF
v_gene: TRBV7-8
j_gene: TRBJ2-1

CDR3aa: CSAYGLGNNEQFF
v_gene: TRBV20-1
j_gene: TRBJ2-1

CDR3aa: CSAIRQGREKLFF
v_gene: TRBV20-1
j_gene: TRBJ1-4

CDR3aa: CATQGSPSSYGYTF
v_gene: TRBV10-3
j_gene: TRBJ1-2

CDR3aa: CASSQGLPANTGELFF
v_gene: TRBV5-4
j_gene: TRBJ2-2

CDR3aa: CATSRLLGTSPSNEQFF
v_gene: TRBV15
j_gene: TRBJ2-1